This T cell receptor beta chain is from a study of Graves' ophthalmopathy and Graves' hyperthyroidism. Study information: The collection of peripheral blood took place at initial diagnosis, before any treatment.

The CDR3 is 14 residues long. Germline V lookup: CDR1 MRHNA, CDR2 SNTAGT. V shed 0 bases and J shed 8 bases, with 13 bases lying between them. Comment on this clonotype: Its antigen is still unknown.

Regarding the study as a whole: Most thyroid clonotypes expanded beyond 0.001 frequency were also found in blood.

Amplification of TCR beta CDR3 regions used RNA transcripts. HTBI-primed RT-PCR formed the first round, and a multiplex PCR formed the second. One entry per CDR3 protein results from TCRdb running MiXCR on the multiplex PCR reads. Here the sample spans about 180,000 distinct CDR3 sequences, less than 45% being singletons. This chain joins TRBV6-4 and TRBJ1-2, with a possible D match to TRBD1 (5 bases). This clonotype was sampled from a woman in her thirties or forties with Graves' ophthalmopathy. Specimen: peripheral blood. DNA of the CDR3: TGTGCCAGCAGTGACTCGAGCGCAGGGCAAGGCTACACCTTC. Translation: CASSDSSAGQGYTF.